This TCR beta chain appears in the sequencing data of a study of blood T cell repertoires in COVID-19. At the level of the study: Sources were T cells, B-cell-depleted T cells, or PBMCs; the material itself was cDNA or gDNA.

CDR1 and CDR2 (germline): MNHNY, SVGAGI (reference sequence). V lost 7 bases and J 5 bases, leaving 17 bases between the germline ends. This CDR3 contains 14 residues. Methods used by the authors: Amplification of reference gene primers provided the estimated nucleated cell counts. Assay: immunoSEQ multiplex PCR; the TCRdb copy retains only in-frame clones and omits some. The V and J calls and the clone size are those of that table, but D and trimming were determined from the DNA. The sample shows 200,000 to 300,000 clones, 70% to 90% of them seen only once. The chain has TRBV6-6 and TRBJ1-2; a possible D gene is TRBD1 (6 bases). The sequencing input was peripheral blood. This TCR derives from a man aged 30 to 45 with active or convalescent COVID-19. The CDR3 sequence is CASTEAGARYGYTF. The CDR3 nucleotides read TGTGCCAGCACCGAGGCGGGGGCGCGATATGGCTACACCTTC.